This T cell receptor (beta chain) appears in the sequencing data of a study of blood T cell repertoires in COVID-19. V lost 3 bases and J 3 bases, leaving 13 bases between the germline ends. The germline V gene has CDR1 SGHDT and CDR2 YYEEEE. This CDR3 region has 14 residues. Profiled with immunoSEQ multiplex PCR; TCRdb holds only in-frame clones, not every one. The sample includes under 75,000 clones, over 75% of them seen just once. This clone showed up just once. This sequence was found in a human donor in a cohort sampled during active COVID-19. V usage is TRBV5-6 and J usage is TRBJ2-7; D perhaps matches TRBD1 (6 bases). Sequencing was carried out using peripheral blood. The CDR3: CASSSEGENYEQYF. The CDR3, as DNA: TGTGCCAGCAGCTCCGAGGGGGAAAACTACGAGCAGTACTTC.